The TCR beta chain described here comes from a study of PD-1 blockade in classical Hodgkin lymphoma. Study-wide background: A 3 mg/kg intravenous dose of nivolumab was received by patients every 2 weeks. Study observations and caveats: The origin of the repertoire differences remains undefined, with disease activity or prior therapy as possible causes. When set against healthy donors, newly diagnosed patients were reported to show lower baseline TCR diversity.

The method was immunoSEQ multiplex PCR; TCRdb's version includes in-frame clones alone and lacks a portion of them. The repertoire includes roughly 30,000 clones, roughly 70% of them detected once, and 26% sits in the top ten. CDR3 length: 13 residues. In germline, CDR1 is KGHSH, CDR2 LQKENI. Trimming cost V 1 base and J 1 base, with 4 bases left between them. With regard to this clone: Its specificity is not known.

Every patient relapsed after autologous stem cell transplantation, and brentuximab vedotin exposure varied. Best overall response was complete response, partial response or progressive disease in these relapsed/refractory classical Hodgkin lymphoma patients. This clonotype originated in a human donor with classical Hodgkin lymphoma. V is TRBV18 and J is TRBJ1-1; the D is unclear. Sequencing used peripheral blood mononuclear cells (PBMCs), obtained before the second cycle of nivolumab. The CDR3 loop is CASSPRGNTEAFF. CDR3 nucleotide sequence: TGTGCCAGCTCACCACGCGGGAACACTGAAGCTTTCTTT.